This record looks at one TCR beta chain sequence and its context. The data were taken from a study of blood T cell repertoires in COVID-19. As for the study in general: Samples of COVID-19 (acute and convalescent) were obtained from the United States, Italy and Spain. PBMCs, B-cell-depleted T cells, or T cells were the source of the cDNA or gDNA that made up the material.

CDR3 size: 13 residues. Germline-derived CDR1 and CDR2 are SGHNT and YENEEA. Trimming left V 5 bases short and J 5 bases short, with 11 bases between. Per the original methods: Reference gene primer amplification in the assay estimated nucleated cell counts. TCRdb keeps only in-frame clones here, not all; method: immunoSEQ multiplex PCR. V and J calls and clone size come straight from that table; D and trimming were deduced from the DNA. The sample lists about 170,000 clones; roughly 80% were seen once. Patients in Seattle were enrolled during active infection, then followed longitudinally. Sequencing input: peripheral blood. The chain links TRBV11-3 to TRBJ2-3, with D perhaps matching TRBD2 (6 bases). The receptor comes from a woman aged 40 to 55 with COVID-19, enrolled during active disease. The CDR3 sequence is CASSGDGRDTQYF. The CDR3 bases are TGTGCCAGCAGCGGCGACGGGAGAGATACGCAGTATTTT.